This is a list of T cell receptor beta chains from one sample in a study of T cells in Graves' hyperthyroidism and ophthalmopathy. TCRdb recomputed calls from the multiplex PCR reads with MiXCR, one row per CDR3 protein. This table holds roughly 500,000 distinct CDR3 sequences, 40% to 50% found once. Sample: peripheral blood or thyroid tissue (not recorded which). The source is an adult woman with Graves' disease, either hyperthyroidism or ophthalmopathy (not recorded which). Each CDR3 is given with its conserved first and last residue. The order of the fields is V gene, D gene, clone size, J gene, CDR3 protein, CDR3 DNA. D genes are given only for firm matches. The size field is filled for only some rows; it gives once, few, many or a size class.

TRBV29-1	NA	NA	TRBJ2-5	CSVRESSTPWETQYF	TGCAGCGTCCGAGAATCTAGCACCCCGTGGGAGACCCAGTACTTC
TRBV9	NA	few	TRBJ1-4	CASSVDGSGLFF	TGTGCCAGCAGCGTAGACGGATCGGGACTGTTTTTT
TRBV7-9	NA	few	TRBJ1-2	CASKTWTENYGYTF	TGTGCCAGCAAGACTTGGACAGAAAACTATGGCTACACCTTC
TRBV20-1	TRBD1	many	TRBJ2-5	CSAKTGSLETQYF	TGCAGTGCTAAGACAGGGAGCTTGGAGACCCAGTACTTC
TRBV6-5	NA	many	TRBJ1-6	CASRRDAYNSPLHF	TGTGCCAGTAGAAGGGACGCTTATAATTCACCCCTCCACTTT
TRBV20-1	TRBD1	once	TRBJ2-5	CSARTGIQYF	TGCAGTGCTAGGACAGGGATCCAGTACTTC
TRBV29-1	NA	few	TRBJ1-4	CSAGAWEGGEKLFF	TGCAGCGCCGGTGCCTGGGAGGGGGGGGAAAAACTGTTTTTT
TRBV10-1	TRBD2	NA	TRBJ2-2	CASSESKWTSVSNTGELSW	TGCGCCAGCAGTGAGTCGAAGTGGACTAGCGTTTCGAACACCGGGGAGCTGTCTTGG
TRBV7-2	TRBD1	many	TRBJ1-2	CASSFDRAFYGYTF	TGTGCCAGCAGTTTCGACAGGGCCTTCTATGGCTACACCTTC
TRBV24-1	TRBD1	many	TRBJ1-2	CATSDPADREVGYTF	TGTGCCACCAGTGATCCCGCTGACAGGGAGGTTGGCTACACCTTC
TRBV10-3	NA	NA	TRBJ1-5	CAISDPPNQPQHF	TGTGCCATCAGTGACCCGCCAAATCAGCCCCAGCATTTT
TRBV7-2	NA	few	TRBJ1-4	CASSLGGGTANEKLFF	TGTGCCAGCAGCCTAGGGGGGGGTACGGCTAATGAAAAACTGTTTTTT
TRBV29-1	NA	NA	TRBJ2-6	CSVEGTTDSGANVLTF	TGCAGCGTCGAAGGGACGACAGACTCTGGGGCCAACGTCCTGACTTTC
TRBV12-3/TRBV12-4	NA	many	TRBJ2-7	CASSTRDNYEQYF	TGTGCCAGCAGTACCCGGGACAATTACGAGCAGTACTTC
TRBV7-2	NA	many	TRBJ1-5	CASSSQTGTSNQPQHF	TGTGCCAGCAGCTCCCAGACAGGCACTAGCAATCAGCCCCAGCATTTT
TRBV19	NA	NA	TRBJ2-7	CASSHGTPYEQYF	TGTGCCAGTAGTCATGGGACACCCTACGAGCAGTACTTC
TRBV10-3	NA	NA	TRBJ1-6	CAISVGGKGGGESPLHF	TGTGCCATCAGTGTAGGAGGGAAGGGGGGCGGAGAGTCACCCCTCCACTTT
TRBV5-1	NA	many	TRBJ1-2	CASSLVVPRLSGYTF	TGCGCCAGCAGCTTGGTCGTCCCCAGGCTATCAGGCTACACCTTC
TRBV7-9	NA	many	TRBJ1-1	CASSPDTEAFF	TGTGCCAGCAGCCCGGACACTGAAGCTTTCTTT
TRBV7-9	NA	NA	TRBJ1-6	CASSLAGDPLHF	TGTGCCAGCAGCTTAGCCGGAGACCCCCTCCACTTT
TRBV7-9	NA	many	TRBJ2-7	CASSYTGRPYEQYF	TGTGCCAGCAGCTACACCGGACGGCCCTACGAGCAGTACTTC
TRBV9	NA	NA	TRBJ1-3	CASSAGEGAGNTIYF	TGTGCCAGCAGCGCCGGGGAGGGTGCTGGAAACACCATATATTTT
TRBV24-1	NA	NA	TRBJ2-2	CATGPLTTGELFF	TGTGCCACCGGCCCATTGACCACCGGGGAGCTGTTTTTT
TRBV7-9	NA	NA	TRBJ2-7	CASSYNYEQYF	TGTGCCAGCAGCTACAACTACGAGCAGTACTTC
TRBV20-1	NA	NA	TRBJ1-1	CSARAFQGTTEAFF	TGCAGTGCTAGAGCGTTTCAGGGGACAACAGAAGCTTTCTTT
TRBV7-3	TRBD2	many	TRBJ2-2	CASGEGSYTGELFF	TGTGCCAGCGGGGAGGGCTCGTACACCGGGGAGCTGTTTTTT
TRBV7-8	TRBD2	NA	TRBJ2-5	CASSLGEGQETQYF	TGTGCCAGCAGCTTGGGGGAGGGACAAGAGACCCAGTACTTC
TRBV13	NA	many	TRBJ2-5	CASSFGRQRTQYF	TGTGCCAGCAGCTTTGGGAGGCAACGGACCCAGTACTTC
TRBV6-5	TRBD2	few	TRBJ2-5	CASRTTGGETQYF	TGTGCCAGCAGGACAACGGGAGGGGAGACCCAGTACTTC
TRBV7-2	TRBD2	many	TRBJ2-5	CASSPSAREGETQYF	TGTGCCAGCAGTCCTTCGGCGCGGGAGGGAGAGACCCAGTACTTC
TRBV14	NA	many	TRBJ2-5	CASSHLGQQETQYF	TGTGCCAGCAGCCACCTCGGACAGCAAGAGACCCAGTACTTC
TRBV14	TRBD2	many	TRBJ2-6	CASSQTSGRLAGANVLTF	TGTGCCAGCAGCCAAACTAGCGGGAGGCTAGCCGGGGCCAACGTCCTGACTTTC
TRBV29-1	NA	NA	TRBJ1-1	CSAAVSRTEAFF	TGCAGTGCCGCGGTTTCTCGCACTGAAGCTTTCTTT
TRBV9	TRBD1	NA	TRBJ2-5	CASRRGQGDRETQYF	TGTGCCAGCAGGAGGGGGCAGGGGGATAGAGAGACCCAGTACTTC
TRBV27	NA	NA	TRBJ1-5	CASSFRVPINQPQHF	TGTGCCAGCAGTTTTCGGGTACCGATCAATCAGCCCCAGCATTTT
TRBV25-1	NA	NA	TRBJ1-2	CASSHLRNYGYTF	TGTGCCAGCAGCCATCTCCGTAACTATGGCTACACCTTC
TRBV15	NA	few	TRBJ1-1	CATSRAENTEAFF	TGTGCCACCAGCAGAGCCGAAAACACTGAAGCTTTCTTT
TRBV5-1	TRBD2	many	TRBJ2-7	CASSEGLAGPIATYEQYF	TGCGCCAGCAGCGAGGGACTAGCGGGACCAATTGCCACCTACGAGCAGTACTTC
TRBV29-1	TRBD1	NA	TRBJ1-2	CSVRQGARSSYGYTF	TGCAGCGTTCGACAGGGGGCAAGGTCGTCCTATGGCTACACCTTC
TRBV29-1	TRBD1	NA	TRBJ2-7	CSSLGDRVSYEQYF	TGCAGCAGTTTGGGGGACAGGGTGTCTTACGAGCAGTACTTC
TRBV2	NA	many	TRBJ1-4	CASVGMGEKLFF	TGTGCCAGCGTAGGGATGGGTGAAAAACTGTTTTTT
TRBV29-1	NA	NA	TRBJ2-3	CSVEGPDTQYF	TGCAGCGTTGAGGGGCCAGATACGCAGTATTTT
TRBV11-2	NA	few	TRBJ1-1	CASSLEGGKNTEAFF	TGTGCCAGCAGCTTAGAGGGCGGGAAGAACACTGAAGCTTTCTTT